The following is a TCR beta chain sequence with its context. This specimen belongs to a study of T cells expressing NK-cell markers. The CDR3 totals 13 residues. CDR1 WSHSY and CDR2 SAAADI come from the germline V gene. For each CDR3 protein, TCRdb gives one entry from its re-call of the 5' RACE reads, without DNA. The sample's table shows approximately 550,000 distinct CDR3 sequences. The V call is TRBV10-2, the J call TRBJ2-7; TCRdb picks TRBD1, but there is no DNA to check that call. This receptor was taken from a man aged 18 to 29 in good health. The material sequenced was blood T cells: a sorted CD56 or NKG2C T cell subset, CD4+ or CD8+ T cells, or bulk PBMC T cells (not recorded which). The chain's CDR3 is CATRGGGTYEQYF.